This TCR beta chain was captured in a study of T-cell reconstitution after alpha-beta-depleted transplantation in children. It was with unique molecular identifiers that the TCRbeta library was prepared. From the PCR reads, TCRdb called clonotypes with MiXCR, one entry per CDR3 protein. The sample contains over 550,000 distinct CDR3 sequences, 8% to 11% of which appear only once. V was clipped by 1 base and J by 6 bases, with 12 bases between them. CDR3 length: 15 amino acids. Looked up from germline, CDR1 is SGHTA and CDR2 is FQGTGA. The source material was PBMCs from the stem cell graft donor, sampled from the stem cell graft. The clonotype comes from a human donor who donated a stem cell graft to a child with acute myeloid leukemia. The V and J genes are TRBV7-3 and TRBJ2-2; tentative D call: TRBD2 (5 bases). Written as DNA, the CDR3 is TGTGCCAGCAGCTTAAGCGAGGGTAGAGCCGGGGAGCTGTTTTTT. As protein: CASSLSEGRAGELFF.